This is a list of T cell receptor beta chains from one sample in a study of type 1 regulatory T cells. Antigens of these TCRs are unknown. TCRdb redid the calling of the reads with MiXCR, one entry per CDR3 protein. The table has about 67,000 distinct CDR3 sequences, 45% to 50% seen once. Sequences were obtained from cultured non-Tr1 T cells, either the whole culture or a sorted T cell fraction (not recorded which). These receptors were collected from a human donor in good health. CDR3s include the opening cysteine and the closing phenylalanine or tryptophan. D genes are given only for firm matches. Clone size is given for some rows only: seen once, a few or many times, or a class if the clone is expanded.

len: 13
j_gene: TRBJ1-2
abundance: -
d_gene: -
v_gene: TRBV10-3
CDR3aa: CAISGRTDYGYTF
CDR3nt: TGTGCCATCAGTGGACGAACGGACTATGGCTACACCTTC

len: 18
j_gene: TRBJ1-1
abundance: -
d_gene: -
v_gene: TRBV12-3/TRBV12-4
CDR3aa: CASSLDRLGRFGNTEAFF
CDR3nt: TGTGCCAGCAGTTTAGATCGTCTTGGCAGGTTCGGGAACACTGAAGCTTTCTTT

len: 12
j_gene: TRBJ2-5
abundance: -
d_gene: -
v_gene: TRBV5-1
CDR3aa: CASSLVWETQYF
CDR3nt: TGCGCCAGCAGCTTGGTTTGGGAGACCCAGTACTTC

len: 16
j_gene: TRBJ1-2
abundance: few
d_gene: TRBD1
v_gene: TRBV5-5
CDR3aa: CASSPSGGTGDYGYTF
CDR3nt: TGTGCCAGCAGCCCGTCGGGCGGGACAGGGGACTATGGCTACACCTTC

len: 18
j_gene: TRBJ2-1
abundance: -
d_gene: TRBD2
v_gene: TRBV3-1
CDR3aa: CASSQDRTSGLSYNEQFF
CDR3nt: TGTGCCAGCAGCCAAGATCGGACTAGCGGCCTTTCCTACAATGAGCAGTTCTTC

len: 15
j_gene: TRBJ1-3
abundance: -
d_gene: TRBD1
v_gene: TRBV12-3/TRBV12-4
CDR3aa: CASTPQGGNGNTIYF
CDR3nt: TGTGCCAGCACCCCACAGGGGGGGAATGGAAACACCATATATTTT

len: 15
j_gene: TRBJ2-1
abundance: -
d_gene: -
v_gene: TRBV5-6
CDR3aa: CASSLGGFGANEQFF
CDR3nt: TGTGCCAGCAGCTTGGGGGGATTCGGGGCCAATGAGCAGTTCTTC

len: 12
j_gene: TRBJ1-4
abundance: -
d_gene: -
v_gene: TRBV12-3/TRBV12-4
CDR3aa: CASRPDSSRLFF
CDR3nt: TGTGCCAGCAGGCCAGACAGTAGTCGACTGTTTTTT

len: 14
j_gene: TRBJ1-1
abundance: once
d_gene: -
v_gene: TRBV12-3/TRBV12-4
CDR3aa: CASSFRTLNTEAFF
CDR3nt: TGTGCCAGCAGTTTTCGGACCCTGAACACTGAAGCTTTCTTT

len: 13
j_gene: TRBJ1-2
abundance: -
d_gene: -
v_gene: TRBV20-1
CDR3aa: CSARSDSWYGYTF
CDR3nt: TGCAGTGCTAGATCCGACAGCTGGTACGGCTACACCTTC

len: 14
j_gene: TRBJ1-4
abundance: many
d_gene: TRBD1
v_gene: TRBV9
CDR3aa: CASSEGGYGEKLFF
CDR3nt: TGTGCCAGCAGCGAAGGGGGCTATGGTGAAAAACTGTTTTTT

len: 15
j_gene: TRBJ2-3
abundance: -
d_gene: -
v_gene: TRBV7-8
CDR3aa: CASSLRVLATDTQYF
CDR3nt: TGTGCCAGCAGCTTACGCGTACTAGCAACAGATACGCAGTATTTT

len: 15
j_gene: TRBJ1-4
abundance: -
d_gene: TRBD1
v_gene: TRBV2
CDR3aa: CASKGITGANEKLFF
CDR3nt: TGTGCCAGCAAGGGAATAACAGGGGCTAATGAAAAACTGTTTTTT

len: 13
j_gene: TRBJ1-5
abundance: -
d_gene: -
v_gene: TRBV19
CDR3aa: CASSMGGRQPQHF
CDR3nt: TGTGCCAGTAGTATGGGAGGGCGGCAGCCCCAGCATTTT

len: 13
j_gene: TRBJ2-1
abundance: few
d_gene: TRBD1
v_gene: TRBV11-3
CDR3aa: CASSWRQGGEQFF
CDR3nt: TGTGCCAGCAGCTGGCGACAGGGGGGTGAGCAGTTCTTC

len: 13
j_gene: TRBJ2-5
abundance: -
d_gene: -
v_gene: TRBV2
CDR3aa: CASSELGRKTQYF
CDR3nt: TGTGCCAGCAGTGAACTGGGTAGAAAGACCCAGTACTTC

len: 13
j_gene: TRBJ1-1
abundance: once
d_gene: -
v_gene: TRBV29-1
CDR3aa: CSVERPENTEAFF
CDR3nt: TGCAGCGTTGAACGGCCGGAGAACACTGAAGCTTTCTTT

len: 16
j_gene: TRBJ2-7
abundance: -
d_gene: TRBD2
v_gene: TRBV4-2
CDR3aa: CASSQDFTGGPYEQYF
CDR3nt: TGTGCCAGCAGCCAAGATTTCACGGGGGGGCCTTACGAGCAGTACTTC

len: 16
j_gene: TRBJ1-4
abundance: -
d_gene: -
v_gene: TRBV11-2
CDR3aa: CASSPSLGAFGWELFF
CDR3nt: TGTGCCAGCAGCCCCAGCCTCGGAGCCTTCGGATGGGAACTGTTTTTT

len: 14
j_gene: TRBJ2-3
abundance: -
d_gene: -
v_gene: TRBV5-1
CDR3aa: CASSSILTPDTQYF
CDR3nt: TGCGCCAGCAGCTCGATCCTCACGCCAGATACGCAGTATTTT

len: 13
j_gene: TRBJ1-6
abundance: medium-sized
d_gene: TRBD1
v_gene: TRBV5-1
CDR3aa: CASSTGGNSPLHF
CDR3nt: TGCGCCAGCAGCACAGGGGGTAATTCACCCCTCCACTTT

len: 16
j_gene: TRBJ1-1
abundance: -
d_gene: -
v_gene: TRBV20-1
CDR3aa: CSAVPGVPRLNTEAFF
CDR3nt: TGCAGTGCTGTTCCAGGGGTCCCAAGACTGAACACTGAAGCTTTCTTT

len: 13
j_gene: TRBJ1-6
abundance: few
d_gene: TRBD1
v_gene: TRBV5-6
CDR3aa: CASKGQKNSPLHF
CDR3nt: TGTGCCAGCAAGGGACAGAAGAATTCACCCCTCCACTTT

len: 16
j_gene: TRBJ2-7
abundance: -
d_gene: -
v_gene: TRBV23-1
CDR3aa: CASSQSRLANSYEQYF
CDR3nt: TGCGCCAGCAGTCAATCCCGGCTAGCGAATTCCTACGAGCAGTACTTC

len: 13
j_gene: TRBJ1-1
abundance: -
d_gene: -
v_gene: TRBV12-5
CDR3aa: CASGLPQNTEAFF
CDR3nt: TGTGCTAGTGGTTTGCCGCAGAACACTGAAGCTTTCTTT

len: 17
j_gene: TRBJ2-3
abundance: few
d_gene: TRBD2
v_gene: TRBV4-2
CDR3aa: CASSLGTSVSSTDTQYF
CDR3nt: TGTGCCAGCAGCCTGGGGACTAGCGTGTCTAGCACAGATACGCAGTATTTT

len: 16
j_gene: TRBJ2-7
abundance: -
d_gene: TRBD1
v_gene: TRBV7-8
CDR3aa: CASSLMGQATSYEQYF
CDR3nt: TGTGCCAGCAGCCTCATGGGACAGGCTACCTCCTACGAGCAGTACTTC

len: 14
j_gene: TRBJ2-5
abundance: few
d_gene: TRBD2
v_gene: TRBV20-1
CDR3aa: CSTRTSGGVETQYF
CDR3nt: TGCAGCACTAGGACTAGCGGGGGGGTGGAGACCCAGTACTTC

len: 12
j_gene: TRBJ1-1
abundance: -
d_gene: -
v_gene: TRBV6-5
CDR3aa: CASRTGNTEAFF
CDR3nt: TGTGCCAGCAGGACAGGGAACACTGAAGCTTTCTTT

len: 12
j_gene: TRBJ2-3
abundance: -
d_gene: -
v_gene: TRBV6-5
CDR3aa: CDSSSAGDTQYF
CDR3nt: TGTGACAGCAGTTCCGCGGGTGATACGCAGTATTTT

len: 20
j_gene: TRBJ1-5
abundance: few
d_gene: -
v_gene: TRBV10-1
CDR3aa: CASSALRQVQVSLCNQPQHF
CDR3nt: TGCGCCAGCAGTGCCCTAAGACAGGTTCAAGTGTCGCTTTGCAATCAGCCCCAGCATTTT

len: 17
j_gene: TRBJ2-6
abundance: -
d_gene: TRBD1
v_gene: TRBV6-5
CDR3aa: CASSYSPDRAGANVLTF
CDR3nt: TGTGCCAGCAGTTACTCACCTGACAGGGCTGGGGCCAACGTCCTGACTTTC

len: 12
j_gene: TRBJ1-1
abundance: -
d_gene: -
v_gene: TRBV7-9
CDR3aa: CASSLAPTEAFF
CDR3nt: TGTGCCAGCAGCTTAGCGCCTACTGAAGCTTTCTTT

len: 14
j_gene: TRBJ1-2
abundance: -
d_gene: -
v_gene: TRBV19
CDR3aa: CASNPRPPDYGYTF
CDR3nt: TGTGCCAGTAACCCTAGACCCCCCGACTATGGCTACACCTTC

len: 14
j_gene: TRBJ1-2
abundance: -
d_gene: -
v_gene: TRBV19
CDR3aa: CATNKGQDGNGYTF
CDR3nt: TGTGCCACAAATAAGGGTCAGGACGGAAATGGCTACACCTTC

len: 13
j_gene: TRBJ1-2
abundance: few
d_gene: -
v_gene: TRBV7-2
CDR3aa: CASSKGHNYGYTF
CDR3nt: TGTGCCAGCAGTAAGGGTCATAACTATGGCTACACCTTC

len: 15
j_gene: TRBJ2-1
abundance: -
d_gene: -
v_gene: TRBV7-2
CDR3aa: CASSLVARRYNEQFF
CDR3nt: TGTGCCAGCAGCTTAGTTGCGCGGCGGTACAATGAGCAGTTCTTC

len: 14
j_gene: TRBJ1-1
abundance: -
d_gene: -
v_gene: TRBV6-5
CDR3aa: CATSGGNLNTEAFF
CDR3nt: TGTGCCACCAGCGGTGGAAATTTGAACACTGAAGCTTTCTTT

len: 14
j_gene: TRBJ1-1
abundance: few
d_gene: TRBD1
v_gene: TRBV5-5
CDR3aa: CASSPQGANTEAFF
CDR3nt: TGTGCCAGCAGCCCACAGGGGGCTAACACTGAAGCTTTCTTT

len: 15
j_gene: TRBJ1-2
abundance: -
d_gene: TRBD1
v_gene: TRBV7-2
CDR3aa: CTSSSYGQGAYGYTF
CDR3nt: TGTACCAGCAGCAGCTACGGACAGGGGGCGTATGGCTACACCTTC

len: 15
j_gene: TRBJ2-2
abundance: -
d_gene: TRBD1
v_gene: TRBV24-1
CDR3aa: CATSPGQKNTGELFF
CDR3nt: TGTGCCACCAGCCCGGGACAGAAGAACACCGGGGAGCTGTTTTTT

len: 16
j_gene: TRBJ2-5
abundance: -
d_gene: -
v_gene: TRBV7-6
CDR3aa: CASSQMGRALQETQYF
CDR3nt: TGTGCCAGCAGCCAAATGGGAAGGGCCCTCCAAGAGACCCAGTACTTC

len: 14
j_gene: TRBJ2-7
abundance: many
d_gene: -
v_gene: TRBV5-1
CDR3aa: CASSPGGQSNEQYF
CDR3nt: TGCGCCAGCAGCCCGGGGGGACAGTCCAACGAGCAGTACTTC

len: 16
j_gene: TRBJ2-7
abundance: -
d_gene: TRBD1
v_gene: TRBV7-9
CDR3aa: CASSLTTGRSSYEQYF
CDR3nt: TGTGCCAGCAGCTTAACGACAGGGAGAAGCTCCTACGAGCAGTACTTC

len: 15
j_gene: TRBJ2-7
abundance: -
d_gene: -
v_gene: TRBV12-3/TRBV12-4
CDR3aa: CASSPRDAARDEQYF
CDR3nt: TGTGCCAGCAGTCCCCGGGACGCCGCGAGGGACGAGCAGTACTTC

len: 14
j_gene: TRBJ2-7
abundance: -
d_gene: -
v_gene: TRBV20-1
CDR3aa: CSARRPGRGYEQYF
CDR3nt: TGCAGTGCTCGAAGACCGGGACGGGGCTACGAGCAGTACTTC

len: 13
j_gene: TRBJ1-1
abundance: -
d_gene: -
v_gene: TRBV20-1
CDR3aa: CSARRQADTEAFF
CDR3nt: TGCAGTGCCCGAAGACAGGCGGACACTGAAGCTTTCTTT

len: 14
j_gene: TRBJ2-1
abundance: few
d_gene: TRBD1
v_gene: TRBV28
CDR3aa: CASSLRQGYNEQFF
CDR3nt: TGTGCCAGCAGTTTAAGACAGGGGTACAATGAGCAGTTCTTC

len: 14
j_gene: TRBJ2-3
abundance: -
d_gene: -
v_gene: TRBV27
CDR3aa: CASSRQVSTDTQYF
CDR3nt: TGTGCCAGCAGTCGACAGGTTAGCACAGATACGCAGTATTTT

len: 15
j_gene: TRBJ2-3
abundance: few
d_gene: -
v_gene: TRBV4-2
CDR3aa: CASSQDRANTDTQYF
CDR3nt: TGTGCCAGCAGCCAAGACCGCGCAAACACAGATACGCAGTATTTT

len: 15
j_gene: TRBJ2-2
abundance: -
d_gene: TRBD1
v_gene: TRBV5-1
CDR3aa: CASSSGQVGIGELFF
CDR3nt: TGCGCCAGCAGCTCCGGACAGGTCGGGATCGGGGAGCTGTTTTTT

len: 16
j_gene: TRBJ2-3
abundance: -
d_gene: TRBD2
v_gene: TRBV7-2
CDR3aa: CASSLYGGGARDTQYF
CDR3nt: TGTGCCAGCAGCTTATACGGCGGGGGGGCACGGGATACGCAGTATTTT